A single sample is the source of the 5 T cell receptor beta chains below, sequenced in a study of spatial heterogeneity in lung cancer. MiXCR was run by TCRdb on the 5' RACE reads, yielding one entry per CDR3 protein. The sample contains 20,000 to 25,000 distinct CDR3 sequences, roughly 4.2% of which appear only once. Time point given: sample taken at primary tumor resection. Researchers sequenced whole RNA taken from tumor, nontumor lung or frozen PBMC without sorting. The sequenced sample was PBMCs, obtained at surgery. These receptors originate from a male donor with early-stage non-small cell lung cancer.

This clonotype was seen repeatedly, ten times or more. The rearrangement joins TRBV7-9 to TRBJ1-1; D possibly corresponds to TRBD1 (6 bases). V was trimmed by 5 bases and J by 1 base, leaving 14 bases between them. Germline V gene data show CDR1 as SEHNR and CDR2 as FQNEAQ (reference sequence). The CDR3 is made up of 15 amino acids. CDR3 DNA: TGTGCCAGCAGCCCCACAGGGCTCACGAACACTGAAGCTTTCTTT. It codes for CASSPTGLTNTEAFF.

Many counts were recorded for this clonotype. The chain uses TRBV28 and TRBJ1-2; tentative D call: TRBD1 (5 bases). Trimming stripped 2 bases from V and 0 bases from J, with 16 bases between. This CDR3 contains 17 residues. CDR1 is MDHEN, CDR2 SYDVKM, per germline. The chain's CDR3 is CASSLLGTGDSNYGYTF. CDR3 DNA: TGTGCCAGCAGTTTACTTGGGACGGGCGATTCTAACTATGGCTACACCTTC.

In its sample, this clonotype was seen many times. The chain links TRBV10-3 to TRBJ2-5; no reliable D call. Trimming removed 4 bases at V and 4 bases at J, with 10 bases between. This CDR3 is built from 13 residues. Germline CDR1 ENHRY, CDR2 SYGVKD. The CDR3 loop reads CAISGLVGETQYF. In nucleotides, the CDR3 is TGTGCCATCAGTGGTTTGGTAGGAGAGACCCAGTACTTC.

This clonotype was seen repeatedly, ten times or more. The rearrangement links TRBV19 to TRBJ2-3; D is unresolved. V was shortened by 5 bases and J by 3 bases, with 12 bases between the two germline ends. Looked up from germline, CDR1 is LNHDA and CDR2 is SQIVND (reference sequence). The CDR3 runs 14 residues. CDR3 coding DNA: TGTGCCAGTAGTTCCGGCGGTAAGACAGATACGCAGTATTTT. It is translated as CASSSGGKTDTQYF.

In its sample, this clonotype was seen many times. The chain has TRBV25-1 and TRBJ2-1; D gene uncertain. Per the germline V gene, CDR1 is MGHDK and CDR2 is SYGVNS. The germline V and J ends were trimmed by 2 bases and 0 bases, with 8 bases remaining between them. This CDR3 is 15 amino acids long. The CDR3 DNA reads as TGTGCCAGCAGTGAAGGGGTTAGCTCCTACAATGAGCAGTTCTTC. Its translation: CASSEGVSSYNEQFF.